This TCR beta chain appears in the sequencing data of a study of control samples from healthy donors and cancer patients (dated by TCRdb to the early 2020s). The library relied on the immunoSEQ multiplex PCR assay. This is the immuneACCESS table as TCRdb keeps it, with only in-frame sequences that have V and J called. A part of the clones is gone; compared with another copy, unresolved V genes explain less than half, and the rest is unexplained. Within this sample are some 410,000 clones, with around 90% of them counted one time only. The top ten clones comprise 5.5% to 8% of the sample. The germline V gene specifies MDHEN as CDR1 and SYDVKM as CDR2. The CDR3 goes from the cysteine to the phenylalanine over 15 residues. CDR3 DNA only is kept here, 45 bases in frame from base 1. Trimming takes 5 bases off V and 4 bases off J; junction bases not matched to a gene: 5. On this clone itself: Its cognate antigen has yet to be identified. No base qualities exist here, and no much larger clone lies one base off it.

This receptor chain uses TRBV28 and TRBJ1-6, and 7 junctional nucleotides match TRBD1. The source material was PBMCs. The sequence came from a man in his forties with head and neck cancer. The CDR3 has the sequence CASSTGQAYNSPLHF. The nucleotide sequence is given as TGTGCCAGCAGTACTGGACAGGCGTATAATTCACCCCTCCACTTT.